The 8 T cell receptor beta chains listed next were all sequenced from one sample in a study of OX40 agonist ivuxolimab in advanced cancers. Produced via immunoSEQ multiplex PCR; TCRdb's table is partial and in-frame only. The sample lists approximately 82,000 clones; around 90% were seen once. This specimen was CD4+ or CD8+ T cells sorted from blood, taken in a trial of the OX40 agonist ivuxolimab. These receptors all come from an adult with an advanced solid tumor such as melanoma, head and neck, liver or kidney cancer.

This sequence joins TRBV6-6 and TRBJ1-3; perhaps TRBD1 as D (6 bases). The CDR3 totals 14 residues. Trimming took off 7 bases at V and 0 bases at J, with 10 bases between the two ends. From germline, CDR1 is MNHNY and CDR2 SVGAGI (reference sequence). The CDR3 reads CASTLQGSGNTIYF. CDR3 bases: TGTGCCAGCACCCTACAGGGCTCTGGAAACACCATATATTTT.

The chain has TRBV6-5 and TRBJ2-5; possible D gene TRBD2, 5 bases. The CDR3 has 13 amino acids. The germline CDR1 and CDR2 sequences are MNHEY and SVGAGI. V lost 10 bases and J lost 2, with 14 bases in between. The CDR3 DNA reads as TGTGCCACCAAACGTCGGAGGCAAGAGACCCAGTACTTC. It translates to CATKRRRQETQYF.

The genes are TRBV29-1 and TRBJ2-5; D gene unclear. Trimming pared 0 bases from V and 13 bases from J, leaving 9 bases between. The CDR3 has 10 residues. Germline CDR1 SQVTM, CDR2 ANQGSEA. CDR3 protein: CSVEEGFRYF. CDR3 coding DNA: TGCAGCGTTGAAGAGGGCTTTCGGTACTTC.

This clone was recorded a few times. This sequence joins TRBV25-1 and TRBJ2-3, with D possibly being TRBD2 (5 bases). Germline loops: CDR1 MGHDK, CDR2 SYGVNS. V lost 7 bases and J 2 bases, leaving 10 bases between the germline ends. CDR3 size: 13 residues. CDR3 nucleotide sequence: TGTGCCAGCACACAGCGGACCACAGATACGCAGTATTTT. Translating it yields CASTQRTTDTQYF.

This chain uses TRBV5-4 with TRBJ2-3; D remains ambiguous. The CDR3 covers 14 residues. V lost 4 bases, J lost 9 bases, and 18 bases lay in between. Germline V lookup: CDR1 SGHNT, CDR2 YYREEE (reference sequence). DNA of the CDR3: TGTGCCAGCAGCCTCGAGGCCGGAGCGATGACGCAGTATTTT. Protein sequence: CASSLEAGAMTQYF.

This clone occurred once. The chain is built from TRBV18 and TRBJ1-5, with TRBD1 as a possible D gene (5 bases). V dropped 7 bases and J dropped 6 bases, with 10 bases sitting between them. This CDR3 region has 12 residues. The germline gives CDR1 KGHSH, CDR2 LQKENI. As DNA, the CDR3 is TGTGCCAGCTGGGGGGAGGGTCAGCCCCAGCATTTT. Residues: CASWGEGQPQHF.

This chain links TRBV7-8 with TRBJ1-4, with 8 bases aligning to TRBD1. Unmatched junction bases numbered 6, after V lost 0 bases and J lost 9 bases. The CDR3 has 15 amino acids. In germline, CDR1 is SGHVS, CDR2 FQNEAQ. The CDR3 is CASSLAGTGAKKLFF. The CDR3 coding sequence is TGTGCCAGCAGCTTAGCGGGGACAGGAGCCAAAAAACTGTTTTTT.

The CDR3 DNA is TGCGCCAGCAGCTTCAGCGCCACCACAGATACGCAGTATTTT. Amino acids: CASSFSATTDTQYF. This chain joins TRBV5-1 and TRBJ2-3; D is ambiguous. Germline CDR1 reads SGHRS; CDR2 reads YFSETQ. Between the trimmed V and J ends, which lost 2 bases and 2 bases, there was a span of 9 bases. The CDR3 totals 14 residues.